The 12 T cell receptor beta chains in this list originate from one sample, sequenced in a study of CD8 T cells in ankylosing spondylitis. MiXCR, run by TCRdb on the 5' RACE reads, gives a single entry per CDR3 protein. The table shows 200,000 to 300,000 distinct CDR3 sequences, with 20% to 30% occurring only once. Sequencing used blood, either unsorted or a sorted T cell fraction (not recorded which). These receptors came from a male donor with ankylosing spondylitis or in good health (not recorded which).

The table lists this clonotype with many counts. V is TRBV7-8 and J is TRBJ1-4; D may be TRBD1 (5 bases). The CDR3 has 15 residues. V lost 2 bases to trimming and J lost 8 bases, with 15 bases between them. Germline CDR1 reads SGHVS; CDR2 reads FQNEAQ. Written as DNA, the CDR3 is TGTGCCAGCAGCTTAAAATGGGGACTTGGGGAAAAACTGTTTTTT. Translation gives CASSLKWGLGEKLFF. Full variable domain (remainder filled in from reference TRBV7-8 and TRBJ1-4): GAGVSQSPRYKVAKRGQDVALRCDPISGHVSLFWYQQALGQGPEFLTYFQNEAQLDKSGLPSDRFFAERPEGSVSTLKIQRTQQEDSAVYLCASSLKWGLGEKLFFGSGTQLSVL.

This clonotype has only a few counts. DNA for the CDR3: TGTGACTCTGGACCGATCTATGGCTACACCTTC. It is translated as CDSGPIYGYTF. This rearrangement joins TRBV24-1 to TRBJ1-2; unclear D gene. There are 11 residues in the CDR3. CDR1 KGHDR and CDR2 SFDVKD come from the germline V gene.

The V and J genes are TRBV6-2 or TRBV6-3 and TRBJ1-2; D ambiguous. Deletions cut 1 base from V and 6 bases from J, with 12 bases between. CDR1 is MNHEY and CDR2 is SVGEGT in the germline V gene. The CDR3 contains 14 residues. CDR3 protein: CASSYYGDSNGYTF. CDR3 DNA sequence: TGTGCCAGCAGTTACTATGGAGACTCCAATGGCTACACCTTC.

DNA for the CDR3: TGCAGCGTAAAAATAGGTCCCAGCTCCTACAATGAGCAGTTCTTC. Residues: CSVKIGPSSYNEQFF. This chain links TRBV29-1 with TRBJ2-1; no clear D gene. The CDR3 spans 15 residues. With 6 bases removed from V and 0 bases from J, the gap between germline ends came to 15 bases. Germline V gene data show CDR1 as SQVTM and CDR2 as ANQGSEA.

There are a few counts of this clonotype. This sequence joins TRBV18 and TRBJ2-7; maybe TRBD1 (6 bases). Trimming pared 3 bases from V and 7 bases from J, leaving 16 bases between. The CDR3 loop spans 14 amino acids. The germline V gene encodes CDR1 KGHSH and CDR2 LQKENI. CDR3 bases: TGTGCCAGCTCACCCTTACAGGGAGCGGATGAGCAGTACTTC. This gives the protein CASSPLQGADEQYF.

This chain uses TRBV29-1 with TRBJ2-3; TRBD2 matches at 8 bases. The junction had 18 bases not matched to a gene; V was cut back by 2 bases and J by 5 bases. Germline CDR1 reads SQVTM; CDR2 reads ANQGSEA. The CDR3 contains 18 residues. The CDR3 DNA reads TGCAGCGTTGAAACGCCTCTCAGGGGACTAGGAGGTGGAGATACGCAGTATTTT. Protein: CSVETPLRGLGGGDTQYF.

This clonotype was observed many times. V and J are TRBV6-5 and TRBJ1-4, with D unresolved. Trimming pared 4 bases from V and 11 bases from J, leaving 8 bases between. The CDR3 spans 11 residues. CDR1 MNHEY and CDR2 SVGAGI come from the germline V gene. The CDR3 DNA reads TGTGCCAGCAGTTCAGCAGTTAAACTGTTTTTT. This sequence encodes CASSSAVKLFF.

The rearrangement uses TRBV20-1 and TRBJ2-7; D is perhaps TRBD1 (6 bases). Trimming shortened V by 1 base and J by 9 bases, and 10 bases separated the two germline ends. The CDR3 runs to 11 residues. Germline loops: CDR1 DFQATT, CDR2 SNEGSKA (reference sequence). In nucleotides, the CDR3 is TGCAGTGCTAGAGGGGGGACACGGCAGTACTTC. It specifies CSARGGTRQYF.

The J gene is TRBJ2-1, the V gene TRBV9; D may correspond to TRBD1 or TRBD2 (6 bases each). The CDR3 totals 13 residues. Trimming took off 4 bases at V and 5 bases at J, with 10 bases between the two ends. The germline V gene encodes CDR1 SGDLS and CDR2 YYNGEE. The CDR3 spells CASSPGADNEQFF. The CDR3 DNA reads TGTGCCAGCAGCCCGGGGGCCGACAATGAGCAGTTCTTC.

This clonotype was counted only a few times. The chain couples TRBV2 to TRBJ2-7; no clear D gene. V was trimmed by 4 bases and J by 5 bases, leaving 12 bases between them. CDR3 length: 13 residues. CDR1 and CDR2 from the germline V gene are SNHLY and FYNNEI. The CDR3 loop reads CASSGAKGDEQYF. Written as DNA, the CDR3 is TGTGCCAGCAGTGGGGCAAAAGGTGACGAGCAGTACTTC. The whole variable domain, remainder taken from reference TRBV2 and TRBJ2-7, is EPEVTQTPSHQVTQMGQEVILRCVPISNHLYFYWYRQILGQKVEFLVSFYNNEISEKSEIFDDQFSVERPDGSNFTLKIRSTKLEDSAMYFCASSGAKGDEQYFGPGTRLTVT.

This sequence joins TRBV5-1 and TRBJ2-5, with D possibly matching TRBD2 (5 bases). The CDR3 has 13 residues. The V gene lost 1 base and the J gene lost 4 bases, with 8 bases spanning the gap. Germline lookup yields CDR1 SGHRS and CDR2 YFSETQ. The CDR3 nucleotides are TGCGCCAGCAGCTTGTCAGGACTAGAGACCCAGTACTTC. Residues: CASSLSGLETQYF.

This rearrangement joins TRBV15 to TRBJ1-4; D call uncertain. V lost 0 bases to trimming and J lost 7 bases, with 9 bases between them. The CDR3 contains 14 residues. Per the germline V gene, CDR1 is LNHNV and CDR2 is YYDKDF (reference sequence). CDR3 in DNA: TGTGCCACCAGCAGAGATCGTTGGCCTGAAAAACTGTTTTTT. It encodes CATSRDRWPEKLFF.